Below, 9 T cell receptor beta chains from the same sample are listed, as sequenced in a study of T cell responses to AZD1222 COVID-19 vaccine. Sequencing used immunoSEQ multiplex PCR; TCRdb keeps in-frame clones, though not all of them. The sample records approximately 130,000 clones, 85% to 95% being singletons. The sample in question was peripheral blood, obtained on day 0 of AZD1222 vaccination. These receptors all stem from an adult in good health.

This chain connects TRBV7-9 to TRBJ2-5; TRBD1 matches 7 bases. This CDR3 is built from 15 residues. V was pared by 4 bases and J by 5 bases, with 10 bases of the junction left unmatched. In germline, CDR1 is SEHNR, CDR2 FQNEAQ (reference sequence). The CDR3 bases are TGTGCCAGCAGCTCCGACAGGGAAAGGCGGGAGACCCAGTACTTC. Its protein is CASSSDRERRETQYF.

J is TRBJ2-1 and V is TRBV5-1; D is ambiguous. CDR3 length equals 13 residues. The germline CDR1 and CDR2 sequences are SGHRS and YFSETQ. Trimming removed 0 bases at V and 5 bases at J, with 6 bases between. The CDR3 region has the DNA TGCGCCAGCAGCTTGGGTCTCAACAATGAGCAGTTCTTC. Protein: CASSLGLNNEQFF.

This chain joins TRBV23-1 and TRBJ1-4; 10 nucleotides align to TRBD1. TRBV23-1 is an open reading frame whose function is uncertain. The V and J ends lost 7 bases and 8 bases, in that order; junction bases with no gene match: 4. CDR3 size: 13 residues. The DNA for the CDR3 is TGCGCCAGCATGACAGGGGGCTTAGAAAAACTGTTTTTT. Its protein is CASMTGGLEKLFF.

This chain joins TRBV4-1 and TRBJ1-5; D is uncertain. This CDR3 comprises 13 residues. Trimming removed 4 bases from V and 6 bases from J, with 10 bases in between. The V gene's germline CDR1 is MGHRA and CDR2 YSYEKL. The CDR3 here is CASSLDILQPQHF. CDR3 in DNA: TGCGCCAGCAGCCTCGACATTCTTCAGCCCCAGCATTTT.

The chain combines TRBV5-1 with TRBJ2-1, with D tentatively TRBD1 (6 bases). The CDR3 consists of 14 residues. The V end lost 0 bases, the J end lost 3 bases, and 7 bases lay between the germline ends. CDR1 is SGHRS, CDR2 YFSETQ, per germline. The DNA for the CDR3 is TGCGCCAGCAGCTTGGGACAGGTCTACAATGAGCAGTTCTTC. It yields the protein CASSLGQVYNEQFF.

The chain uses TRBV6-5 and TRBJ1-2; D gene ambiguous. The ends were cut back, 8 bases at V and 12 bases at J, with 19 bases in the middle. The CDR3 covers 12 residues. Looked up from germline, CDR1 is MNHEY and CDR2 is SVGAGI. The CDR3 spells CASGPPGIFNTF. CDR3 sequence (DNA): TGTGCCAGCGGACCCCCAGGAATTTTCAACACCTTC.

The chain uses TRBV7-3 and TRBJ1-1; no definite D call. With 2 bases removed from V and 0 bases from J, the gap between germline ends came to 4 bases. The germline V gene has CDR1 SGHTA and CDR2 FQGTGA. The CDR3 is 13 residues long. The DNA of the CDR3 is TGTGCCAGCAGCTTACAGATGAACACTGAAGCTTTCTTT. Its protein is CASSLQMNTEAFF.

The chain couples TRBV3-1 (or the pseudogene TRBV3-2) to TRBJ2-1; TRBD2 agrees at 13 bases. This CDR3 is 15 amino acids long. J gave up 6 bases and V 4 bases, and 3 bases lay outside the gene matches. CDR1 LGHDT and CDR2 YNNKEL come from the germline V gene (reference sequence). CDR3 in amino acids: CASSLGLAGFNEQFF. The CDR3 DNA reads as TGTGCCAGCAGCCTGGGACTAGCGGGGTTCAATGAGCAGTTCTTC.

The chain has TRBV6-5 and TRBJ2-2; weak D call: TRBD1 (5 bases). This CDR3 comprises 14 residues. Germline lookup yields CDR1 MNHEY and CDR2 SVGAGI. V dropped 6 bases and J dropped 1 base, with 9 bases sitting between them. Here the CDR3 reads CASSQDRNTGELFF. CDR3 nucleotides: TGTGCCAGCAGCCAAGACAGGAACACCGGGGAGCTGTTTTTT.